One T cell receptor (beta chain) is described in this entry. Its specificity is not known. The record originates from a study of beta chain features in type 1 diabetes. CDR3 length equals 13 residues. Germline V gives CDR1 LGHNT, CDR2 FRNRAP. Trimming removed 6 bases at V and 1 base at J, with 8 bases between. General study results and limits: Type 1 diabetes patients had moderately but significantly shorter TCRB CDR3s in all four CD4+ subsets. There was no resolution here of whether HLA type influences TCRB rearrangement.

Sequenced material consisted of expressed TCRB transcripts (all of the isolated RNA was reverse transcribed). The protocol was immunoSEQ multiplex PCR, while the TCRdb copy is restricted to in-frame clones and leaves out a portion. The top ten hold around 0.096% of the sample, which has approximately 160,000 clones, around 63% seen once. Sequences were obtained from naive CD4+ T cells from blood. This TCR came from a man younger than 45 with type 1 diabetes. V and J are TRBV12-5 and TRBJ2-3; unclear D gene. For the CDR3, the DNA is TGTGCTAGTGGCCCCGTGGGCACAGATACGCAGTATTTT. Its translation is CASGPVGTDTQYF.